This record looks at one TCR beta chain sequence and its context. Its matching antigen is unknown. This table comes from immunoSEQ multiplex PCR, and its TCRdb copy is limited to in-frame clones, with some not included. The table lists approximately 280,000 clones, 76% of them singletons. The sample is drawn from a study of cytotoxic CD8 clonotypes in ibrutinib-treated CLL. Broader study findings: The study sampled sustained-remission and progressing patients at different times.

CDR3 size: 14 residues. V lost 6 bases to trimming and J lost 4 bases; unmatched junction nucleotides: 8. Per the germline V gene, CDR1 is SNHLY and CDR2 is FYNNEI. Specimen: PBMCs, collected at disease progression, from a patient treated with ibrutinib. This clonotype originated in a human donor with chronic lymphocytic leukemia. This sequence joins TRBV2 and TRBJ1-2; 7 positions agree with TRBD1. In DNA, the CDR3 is TGTGCCAGCAGGTTTGACAGGGCCGGCTATGGCTACACCTTC. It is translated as CASRFDRAGYGYTF.